This TCR beta chain is from a study of T cell clones after liver transplantation. The overall study: Timepoints were pre-transplant, pre-withdrawal, and after withdrawal was completed or failed.

Libraries were prepared by immunoSEQ multiplex PCR; TCRdb keeps only in-frame clonotypes and omits some of them. The repertoire holds roughly 16,000 clones, 70% to 90% seen once, with approximately 35% in the top ten. Germline V gene sequence: CDR1 MDHEN, CDR2 SYDVKM. The CDR3 sequence is 14 residues long. Trimming stripped 2 bases from V and 5 bases from J, with 13 bases between. By proportion, this clone is medium-sized. The J gene is TRBJ2-7, the V gene TRBV28; possibly TRBD2 for D (6 bases). This clonotype was sampled from a human patient who received a liver transplant. Some T cells may possibly be graft donor cells. The sample here was CD8+ T cells from blood, taken about 50 months after liver transplant. CDR3: CASSLASAEHEQYF. The CDR3 DNA sequence: TGTGCCAGCAGTTTAGCTAGCGCGGAGCACGAGCAGTACTTC.